These 14 T cell receptor beta chains originate from one sample sequenced in a study of beta chain features in type 1 diabetes. These TCRs are of unknown antigen specificity. The authors reverse transcribed all of the isolated RNA, so sequencing captured expressed TCRB transcripts. Here immunoSEQ multiplex PCR was the method, and the copy in TCRdb shows in-frame clones only, minus some. The sample has 550,000 to 850,000 clones, roughly 13% seen once. Overall study findings and caveats: All four CD4+ subsets from Type 1 diabetes patients carried moderately but significantly shorter TCRB CDR3s.

Sequenced sample: naive CD4+ T cells from blood. These receptors were obtained from a man between 18 and 29 years old with type 1 diabetes.

This clone has only a few counts. J is TRBJ2-3 and V is TRBV13; the D gene is possibly TRBD2 (5 bases). The CDR3 is 23 residues long. CDR1 PRHDT and CDR2 FYEKMQ come from the germline V gene (reference sequence). With 5 bases removed from V and 0 bases from J, the gap between germline ends came to 36 bases. The CDR3 region is CASSAPAGDEGLQNPESTDTQYF. Here the CDR3 DNA reads TGTGCCAGCAGCGCACCCGCCGGGGATGAAGGGCTCCAAAATCCCGAAAGCACAGATACGCAGTATTTT.

Written as DNA, the CDR3 is TGTGCCAGCAGCCCCCGACAGGGTTGGAGCACTGAAGCTTTCTTT. The encoded protein is CASSPRQGWSTEAFF. The V gene is TRBV5-6, the J gene TRBJ1-1, with TRBD1 matching 7 bases. The CDR3 sequence is 15 residues long. J was trimmed by 4 bases and V by 4 bases; bases with no gene match: 10. CDR1 is SGHDT, CDR2 YYEEEE, per germline.

This clone was detected only a few times. The chain joins TRBV29-1 to TRBJ2-7; TRBD1 matches at 7 bases. V lost 6 bases, J lost 3 bases, and 2 bases stayed unmatched. The germline V gene encodes CDR1 SQVTM and CDR2 ANQGSEA. CDR3 length: 11 amino acids. The DNA for the CDR3 is TGCAGCGTAGGACAGGACTACGAGCAGTACTTC. Translation gives CSVGQDYEQYF.

This clone was seen once. The J gene is TRBJ2-2, the V gene TRBV7-8; D is unresolved. V was shortened by 3 bases and J by 4 bases, with 12 bases between the two germline ends. The germline V gene has CDR1 SGHVS and CDR2 FQNEAQ. CDR3 size: 15 residues. The CDR3 loop reads CASSLGRTATGELFF. The CDR3 coding sequence is TGTGCCAGCAGCTTGGGCAGGACCGCCACCGGGGAGCTGTTTTTT.

This clone was seen a handful of times. Relative to the germline gene, one junction end is altered; a read error may explain this. The chain joins TRBV20-1 to TRBJ2-1; TRBD1 agrees at 9 bases. The CDR3 is made up of 11 amino acids. Germline CDR1 DFQATT, CDR2 SNEGSKA (reference sequence). This CDR3 reads CSARDEGTGLF. In DNA, the CDR3 is TGCAGTGCTAGAGATGAGGGGACAGGGCTCTTC.

The chain carries TRBV4-2 and TRBJ2-3; D might be TRBD1 (6 bases). Trimming cost V 6 bases and J 1 base, with 8 bases left between them. CDR1 is LGHNA, CDR2 YNFKEQ, per germline. The CDR3 consists of 13 residues. This chain's CDR3 is CASRQGGTDTQYF. The CDR3 nucleotides are TGTGCCAGCAGACAGGGAGGCACAGATACGCAGTATTTT.

The chain employs TRBV27 and TRBJ1-4; the D is unclear. Trimming cost V 5 bases and J 10 bases, with 17 bases left between them. In germline, CDR1 is MNHEY, CDR2 SMNVEV (reference sequence). This CDR3 region has 14 residues. CDR3 sequence reads: CASSDRGGRGKLFF. The CDR3 DNA is TGTGCCAGCAGTGACCGGGGAGGCCGGGGAAAACTGTTTTTT.

The genes are TRBV30 and TRBJ2-3; D ambiguous. This CDR3 region has 11 residues. V lost 8 bases to trimming and J lost 9 bases, with 15 bases between them. Germline V gene data show CDR1 as GTSNPN and CDR2 as SVGIG (reference sequence). CDR3 residues: CAGATSDTQYF. In DNA form, the CDR3 reads TGTGCCGGAGCCACCTCGGACACGCAGTATTTT. The full variable domain, rest sourced from reference TRBV30 and TRBJ2-3, is SQTIHQWPATLVQPVGSPLSLECTVEGTSNPNLYWYRQAAGRGLQLLFYSVGIGQISSEVPQNLSASRPQDRQFILSSKKLLLSDSGFYLCAGATSDTQYFGPGTRLTVL.

This clone was recorded a few times. This chain joins TRBV27 and TRBJ1-6; D unresolved. V dropped 5 bases and J dropped 10 bases, with 21 bases sitting between them. The CDR3 totals 16 residues. Germline-derived CDR1 and CDR2 are MNHEY and SMNVEV (reference sequence). The chain's CDR3 is CASSPNSGVEGSPLHF. CDR3 coding DNA: TGTGCCAGCAGTCCCAATTCCGGGGTGGAGGGCTCACCCCTCCACTTT.

The CDR3 is CASSRRDGLNTEAFF. CDR3 nucleotide sequence: TGTGCCAGCAGCCGCCGGGACGGCTTGAACACTGAAGCTTTCTTT. The gene calls are TRBV6-6 and TRBJ1-1, with D maybe TRBD1 (5 bases). CDR1 is MNHNY, CDR2 SVGAGI, per germline (reference sequence). This CDR3 has 15 amino acids. V was clipped by 6 bases and J by 0 bases, with 14 bases between them.

In this sample, this clone turned up a few times. The V and J genes are TRBV29-1 and TRBJ2-3; unclear D gene. Germline V CDR1 and CDR2: SQVTM, ANQGSEA. This CDR3 has 14 amino acids. Trimming removed 0 bases from V and 2 bases from J, with 9 bases in between. In nucleotides, the CDR3 is TGCAGCGTTGAAGAGGGCACGCACACAGATACGCAGTATTTT. It translates to CSVEEGTHTDTQYF.

The rearrangement links TRBV29-1 to TRBJ1-1; the D is unclear. The CDR3 runs 14 residues. The V and J ends lost 4 bases and 4 bases respectively, with 16 bases between them. The germline V gene encodes CDR1 SQVTM and CDR2 ANQGSEA. The CDR3 loop reads CSVGNAGLITEAFF. The CDR3 DNA reads as TGCAGCGTTGGAAACGCCGGGCTGATCACTGAAGCTTTCTTT.

This clone was detected only a few times. The rearrangement uses TRBV6-5 and TRBJ2-7; no clear D. V was pared by 5 bases and J by 2 bases, with 16 bases between. From germline, CDR1 is MNHEY and CDR2 SVGAGI. The CDR3 loop spans 15 amino acids. CDR3 sequence reads: CASSGPGRETYEQYF. The DNA of the CDR3 is TGTGCCAGCAGTGGCCCCGGCAGAGAGACCTACGAGCAGTACTTC.

The chain uses TRBV6-5 and TRBJ1-1, with D possibly TRBD1 on 6 matching bases. The CDR3 extends over 13 amino acids. The germline V gene has CDR1 MNHEY and CDR2 SVGAGI. V was clipped by 9 bases and J by 0 bases, with 11 bases between them. The CDR3 spells CASYRALNTEAFF. In DNA form, the CDR3 reads TGTGCCAGTTACAGGGCCCTGAACACTGAAGCTTTCTTT.